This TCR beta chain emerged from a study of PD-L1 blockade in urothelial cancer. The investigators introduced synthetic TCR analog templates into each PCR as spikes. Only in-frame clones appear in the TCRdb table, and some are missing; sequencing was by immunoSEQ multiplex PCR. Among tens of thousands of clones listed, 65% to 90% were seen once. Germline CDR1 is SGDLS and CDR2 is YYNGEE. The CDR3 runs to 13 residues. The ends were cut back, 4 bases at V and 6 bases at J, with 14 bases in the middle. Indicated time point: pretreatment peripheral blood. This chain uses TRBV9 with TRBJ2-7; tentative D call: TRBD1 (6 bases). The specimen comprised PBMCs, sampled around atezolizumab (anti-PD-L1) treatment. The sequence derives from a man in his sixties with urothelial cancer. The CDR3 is CASSPRRGGEQYF. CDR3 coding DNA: TGTGCCAGCAGCCCCCGACGAGGGGGCGAGCAGTACTTC.